The T cell receptor beta chain described here comes from a study of T cell responses to AZD1222 COVID-19 vaccine. Study conclusions and caveats: Repertoires in all cases were sampled only once the peak T cell response had passed.

The CDR3 is 19 residues long. CDR1 is SGHTA and CDR2 is FQGNSA in the germline V gene. V shed 6 bases and J shed 0 bases, with 21 bases lying between them. On this clone: As yet, its antigen is unknown.

The table came from immunoSEQ multiplex PCR; TCRdb's copy has only in-frame clones and leaves some out. The sample carries approximately 84,000 clones, 89% recorded once. Sequencing was performed on peripheral blood, taken on day 0 of AZD1222 vaccination. This sequence originates from an adult in good health. This chain uses TRBV7-2 with TRBJ2-6, with a possible D match to TRBD2 (6 bases). The CDR3 reads CASRPRVGGIGSGANVLTF. For the CDR3, the DNA is TGTGCCAGCAGACCCCGAGTCGGCGGGATAGGCTCTGGGGCCAACGTCCTGACTTTC.